This T cell receptor (beta chain) appears in the sequencing data of a study of T cell responses to AZD1222 COVID-19 vaccine. Broader study findings: Dominant CD4 TCR responses targeted spike regions 160-218 and 743-854. Variant regions that are unmutated are reportedly the target of nearly half of spike-specific TCRs. Donors were mostly white British, more females; clonal diversity possibly underestimated.

Sequencing was performed with immunoSEQ multiplex PCR; in TCRdb, only in-frame clones are kept and a portion is missing. The data contain around 99,000 clones, 87% of them singletons. The V end was cut by 3 bases, the J end by 3 bases, with 10 bases between. CDR1 is SEHNR and CDR2 is FQNEAQ in the germline V gene (reference sequence). CDR3 length: 14 residues. Worth noting for this clone: Its antigen is still unknown.

V and J are TRBV7-9 and TRBJ2-3; D is ambiguous. Sequenced here: peripheral blood, sampled 28 days after the second AZD1222 dose. The source is an adult who received the AZD1222 COVID-19 vaccine. The CDR3 coding sequence is TGTGCCAGCAGCTTTTCGATGGGGACAGATACGCAGTATTTT. It translates to CASSFSMGTDTQYF.